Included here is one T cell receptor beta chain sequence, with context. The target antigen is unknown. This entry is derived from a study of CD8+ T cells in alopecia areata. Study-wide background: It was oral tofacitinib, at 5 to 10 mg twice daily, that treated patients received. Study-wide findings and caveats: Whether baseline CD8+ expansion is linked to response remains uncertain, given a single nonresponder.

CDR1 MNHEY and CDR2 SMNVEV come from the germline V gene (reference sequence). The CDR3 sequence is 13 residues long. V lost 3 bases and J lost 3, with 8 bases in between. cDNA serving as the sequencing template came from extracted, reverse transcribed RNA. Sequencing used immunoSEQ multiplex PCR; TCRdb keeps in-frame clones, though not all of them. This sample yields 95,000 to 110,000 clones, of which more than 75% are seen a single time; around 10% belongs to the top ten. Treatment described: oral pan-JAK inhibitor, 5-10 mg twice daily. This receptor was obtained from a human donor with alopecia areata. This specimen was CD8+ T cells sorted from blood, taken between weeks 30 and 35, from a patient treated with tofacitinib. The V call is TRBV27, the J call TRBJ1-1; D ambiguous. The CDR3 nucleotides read TGTGCCAGCAGTTTCTCCGCTGACACTGAAGCTTTCTTT. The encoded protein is CASSFSADTEAFF.